This TCR beta chain was observed in a study of PD-L1 blockade in urothelial cancer. Background on the study: Blood was evaluated 3 weeks (second dose) and 6 weeks after therapy began. Findings of the study overall: By 3 weeks, tumor-associated blood clones had expanded more in durable-benefit patients.

About this clone: What it recognizes is unknown.

There are 15 residues in the CDR3. V was shortened by 5 bases and J by 0 bases, with 13 bases between the two germline ends. Germline CDR1 is MDHEN and CDR2 is SYDVKM. Time point defined: pretreatment peripheral blood. The assay was immunoSEQ multiplex PCR, and TCRdb's table has in-frame clones only and misses some. The table records 58,000 or so clones, 65% to 90% of them present only once. This chain connects TRBV28 to TRBJ1-1; tentative D call: TRBD1 (5 bases). This TCR was sampled from a man in his sixties or seventies with urothelial cancer. The starting material was PBMCs, obtained around atezolizumab (anti-PD-L1) treatment. The CDR3 reads CASSPPDSMNTEAFF. The CDR3 bases are TGTGCCAGCAGTCCCCCTGACAGCATGAACACTGAAGCTTTCTTT.